Here is one T cell receptor beta chain with its context. Repertoires were generated with immunoSEQ multiplex PCR, while TCRdb's copy carries only in-frame clones and drops some. This table has approximately 32,000 clones, roughly 80% appearing once. The data stem from a study of T cells in localized non-small cell lung cancer. This sample comprised peripheral blood, obtained before any cancer treatment. This clonotype was obtained from a male donor aged 60 or over with stage III squamous cell lung carcinoma.

Written as DNA, the CDR3 is TGCGCCAGCAGCTCGCCTAGCGGGGCAGATACGCAGTATTTT. Its translation: CASSSPSGADTQYF. This chain connects TRBV5-1 to TRBJ2-3, with 9 positions matching TRBD2. The CDR3 totals 14 residues. With V trimmed by 3 bases and J by 4 bases, 3 bases remained unmatched. The germline V gene has CDR1 SGHRS and CDR2 YFSETQ. Complete variable domain (other parts from reference TRBV5-1 and TRBJ2-3): KAGVTQTPRYLIKTRGQQVTLSCSPISGHRSVSWYQQTPGQGLQFLFEYFSETQRNKGNFPGRFSGRQFSNSRSEMNVSTLELGDSALYLCASSSPSGADTQYFGPGTRLTVL.